One sample yielded the 6 T cell receptor beta chains listed below, sequenced in a study of T cell changes during pregnancy in multiple sclerosis. Libraries were prepared by immunoSEQ multiplex PCR; TCRdb keeps only in-frame clonotypes and omits some of them. This table holds tens of thousands of clones, roughly 92% found once. Sequenced here: peripheral blood, sampled in the second trimester of pregnancy. The receptor set was obtained from a female donor with multiple sclerosis, enrolled in a pregnancy study.

This clone was seen a few times. V usage is TRBV5-4 and J usage is TRBJ1-1; possibly TRBD1 for D (6 bases). Germline CDR1 SGHNT, CDR2 YYREEE (reference sequence). Trimming stripped 4 bases from V and 0 bases from J, with 10 bases between. This CDR3 has 14 amino acids. The CDR3 loop is CASSPGQMNTEAFF. The CDR3 bases are TGTGCCAGCAGCCCGGGACAAATGAACACTGAAGCTTTCTTT.

This sequence joins TRBV19 and TRBJ2-5, with 9 positions matching TRBD1. V shed 3 bases and J 5 bases; nucleotides not matched to a gene: 7. Germline assignment: CDR1 LNHDA and CDR2 SQIVND (reference sequence). CDR3 length: 15 residues. The CDR3 loop is CASSILTGGQETQYF. In nucleotides, the CDR3 is TGTGCCAGTAGTATTCTAACAGGGGGCCAGGAGACCCAGTACTTC.

This chain uses TRBV5-4 with TRBJ2-1; 16 positions agree with TRBD2. Germline V gene data show CDR1 as SGHNT and CDR2 as YYREEE (reference sequence). This CDR3 spans 19 amino acids. The V gene end was trimmed by 5 bases and the J gene end by 0 bases; junction bases not matched to a gene: 8. CDR3 in DNA: TGTGCCAGCAGTCGAGGGACTAGCGGGGGGGCCAACTCCTACAATGAGCAGTTCTTC. This translates into CASSRGTSGGANSYNEQFF.

J is TRBJ1-5 and V is TRBV12-5; TRBD1 matches 7 bases. This CDR3 contains 18 residues. The germline gives CDR1 LGHNT, CDR2 FRNRAP. Losses at the gene ends were 6 bases for V and 1 base for J; bases not matched to a gene: 15. This CDR3 is CASGDPLAGGESNQPQHF. CDR3 coding DNA: TGTGCTAGTGGCGACCCCCTAGCAGGGGGAGAAAGCAATCAGCCCCAGCATTTT.

This rearrangement joins TRBV11-2 to TRBJ2-7; D ambiguous. This CDR3 spans 14 amino acids. CDR1 and CDR2 from the germline V gene are SGHAT and FQNNGV. Trimming removed 1 base from V and 1 base from J, with 8 bases in between. In nucleotides, the CDR3 is TGTGCCAGCAGCTTAGTGTCAGGATCCTACGAGCAGTACTTC. As protein: CASSLVSGSYEQYF.

The V gene is TRBV6-6, the J gene TRBJ2-1, with 9 bases aligning to TRBD1. Germline V CDR1 and CDR2: MNHNY, SVGAGI (reference sequence). This CDR3 is 16 amino acids long. V lost 2 bases and J lost 2; bases outside the gene matches: 4. The chain's CDR3 is CASSYRGQGPYNEQFF. The DNA of the CDR3 is TGTGCCAGCAGTTACAGGGGACAGGGCCCCTACAATGAGCAGTTCTTC.